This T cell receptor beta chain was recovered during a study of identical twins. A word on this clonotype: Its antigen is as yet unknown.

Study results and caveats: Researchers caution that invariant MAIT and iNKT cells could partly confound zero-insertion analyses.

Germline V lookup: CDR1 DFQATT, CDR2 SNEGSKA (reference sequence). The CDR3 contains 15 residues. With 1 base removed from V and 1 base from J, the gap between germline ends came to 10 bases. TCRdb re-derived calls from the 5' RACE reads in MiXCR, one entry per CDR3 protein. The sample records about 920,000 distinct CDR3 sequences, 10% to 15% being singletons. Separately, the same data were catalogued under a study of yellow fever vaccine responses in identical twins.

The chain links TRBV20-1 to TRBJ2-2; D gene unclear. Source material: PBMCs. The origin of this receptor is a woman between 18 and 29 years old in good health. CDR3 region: CSARASSRNTGELFF. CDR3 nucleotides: TGCAGTGCTAGAGCGTCTAGTAGGAACACCGGGGAGCTGTTTTTT.